This T cell receptor (beta chain) is from a study of blood T cells in healthy people across ages. A sample-barcoded 5' primer and a J-beta primer mix were used in a second PCR of about 6 to 11 cycles. Each cDNA molecule, via a template-switch adaptor with 12 random nucleotides, was tagged. In TCRdb, the 5' RACE reads were re-called with MiXCR into one record per CDR3 protein. This table has around 900,000 distinct CDR3 sequences, 51% appearing once. A few counts support this clonotype. The sequence derives from a woman aged 55-70 years in good health. Sequencing used blood.

CDR3 bases: TGCAGCGTCCGCATCAGTGGGGCAGGCGAGCAGTACTTC. It encodes CSVRISGAGEQYF. V and J are TRBV29-1 and TRBJ2-7; D perhaps matches TRBD1 (5 bases). Germline CDR1 reads SQVTM; CDR2 reads ANQGSEA. The CDR3 is 13 amino acids. V shed 6 bases and J shed 6 bases, with 18 bases lying between them.